Below, one TCR beta chain is given with its context. The data stem from a study of cytomegalovirus exposure and HLA in healthy donors. The data were produced by immunoSEQ multiplex PCR, yet TCRdb's version contains in-frame clones alone and is incomplete. The sample lists 200,000 to 250,000 clones, about 90% occurring once. Germline V lookup: CDR1 MNHEY, CDR2 SVGAGI. This CDR3 is built from 15 residues. V lost 5 bases and J 6 bases, leaving 17 bases between the germline ends. The chain has TRBV6-5 and TRBJ1-5; D is possibly TRBD1 (5 bases). The receptor was derived from a man between 18 and 35 years old in good health and CMV-seropositive. The specimen sequenced was PBMCs. The CDR3: CASSRSLGLGQPQHF. The CDR3 region has the DNA TGTGCCAGCAGTCGTAGTCTGGGGCTCGGTCAGCCCCAGCATTTT.